This T cell receptor beta chain derives from a study of blood T cell repertoires in COVID-19. Overall study: Acute-phase and convalescent COVID-19 samples originated in the United States, Italy and Spain.

Germline values: CDR1 SEHNR, CDR2 FQNEAQ (reference sequence). Trimming shortened V by 3 bases and J by 0 bases, and 17 bases separated the two germline ends. This CDR3 is 18 amino acids long. Assay: immunoSEQ multiplex PCR; the TCRdb copy retains only in-frame clones and omits some. Of roughly 190,000 clones listed, around 83% are singletons. The chain joins TRBV7-9 to TRBJ1-4, with D tentatively TRBD1 (6 bases). The clonotype originates from a woman over 75 in a cohort sampled during active or convalescent COVID-19. The specimen was peripheral blood. This chain's CDR3 is CASSFKNRGGATNEKLFF. The CDR3 DNA reads TGTGCCAGCAGCTTCAAGAATAGAGGGGGAGCAACTAATGAAAAACTGTTTTTT.